The present entry profiles one TCR beta chain with its context. It lacks a known antigen. Compared with germline, one end of the junction differs, possibly owing to a read error. TCRbeta CDR3 regions were sequenced with the immunoSEQ Assay. After extraction, genomic DNA underwent amplification by bias-controlled multiplex PCR, followed by high-throughput sequencing. The original methods were these. Collapsing and filtering of sequences were performed to quantify the absolute abundance of each unique TCRbeta CDR3 region. Usable DNA was measured by amplifying reference genes present in all nucleated cells, and TCRbeta template counts were normalized to that usable DNA to estimate T cell fraction. Repertoire TCRs were annotated as SARS-CoV-2-specific when V gene, CDR3 amino acid sequence and J gene were exactly matched to a known reactive TCR set. The reference SARS-CoV-2 TCR set was obtained from MIRA and was filtered for enrichment in COVID-19-positive ImmuneCODE repertoires, whereby public or cross-reactive TCRs were removed. Using the MIRA antigens, annotated TCRs were further analysed by specific ORF or by position within an ORF. Breadth was defined as annotated unique rearrangements over total unique productive rearrangements; depth was the summed frequency of those rearrangements. TCR breadth was compared between groups using two-sided Wilcoxon rank-sum tests. The clones in this table, taken by TCRdb from immuneACCESS, are in-frame only. Not every clone is retained; where verified, under half of the shortfall comes from an unresolved V gene, and the cause of the rest is unknown. V and J calls and clone size are as listed in that table; D and trimming were resolved from the DNA. The sample table holds about 350,000 clones, of which 88% were seen once. Approximately 5.9% of the sample goes to the ten largest clones.

These data belong to a study of Ad26.COV2.S vaccination and SARS-CoV-2 variants (dated by TCRdb to about 2021). For the wider study: Donors in the vaccine arm were drawn from COV1001, a multicentre, randomized, double-blind, placebo-controlled phase I-IIa trial testing Ad26.COV2.S in healthy adults. Dosing of Ad26.COV2.S was intramuscular, at either 5x10^10 or 1x10^11 viral particles, delivered as one shot or as two shots spaced 56 days apart. TCRbeta repertoire sequencing served as the tool for gauging how specific and how broad the SARS-CoV-2-reactive T cell receptors were following Ad26.COV2.S vaccination. A total of approximately 30 samples were included in the TCR-sequenced set, comprising about 20 Ad26.COV2.S vaccine recipients, 5 placebo recipients and 8 SARS-CoV-2 convalescent individuals. Participants in the trial were split at random into five groups of five each, receiving low-dose or high-dose Ad26.COV2.S once or twice, or else placebo on both occasions. Investigators remained blinded to trial group allocation during experiments and outcome assessment.

Here is what the overall study found, with its caveats: The authors noted that total T cell responses may have been underestimated by the TCR breadth and depth analyses. Compared with placebo recipients, Ad26.COV2.S recipients showed higher spike-specific TCR breadth (P = 0.0014). After vaccination, substantial breadth of spike-specific CD8+ and CD4+ T cell responses was reported. Vaccine and placebo recipients had similar non-spike TCR breadth, a finding consistent with the vaccine containing only spike. The study was not powered for comparison of responses between vaccine doses or regimens.

The treatment or condition tag for this specimen amounts to: about 20 received Ad26.COV2.S at low or high dose, single or two shots; several received placebo; per-sample allocation not given. For vaccine and placebo recipients, repertoires were sequenced using samples collected on day 63 after the first injection. Between 29 July and 7 August 2020, Cohort 1b enrolled about 27 adults aged 18-55 years at one site in Boston, USA. Ad26.COV2.S consisted of a replication-incompetent adenovirus type 26 vector by which a prefusion-stabilized SARS-CoV-2 spike protein from the original Wuhan strain was expressed. There are 15 amino acids in the CDR3, from cysteine to phenylalanine inclusive. The kept DNA is CDR3 alone, 45 bases in frame from the first base. The germline V gene (reference sequence) specifies SSHAT as CDR1 and FNYEAQ as CDR2.

The sequencing here drew on peripheral blood, taken in a trial of Ad26.COV2.S vaccine versus placebo. This receptor was taken from a person between 18 and 65 years old who received the Ad26.COV2.S COVID-19 vaccine or a placebo. Here the chain combines TRBV7-7 and TRBJ1-1; the D gene identity is not certain. The DNA sequence reads TGTGCTAGCATCCTACGATGGCAGAAGAACACTGAAGCTTTCTTT. This translates into CASILRWQKNTEAFF.